Listed below are T cell receptor beta chains from one sample, sequenced in a study of neurological immune-mediated disorders. TCRdb re-called the 5' RACE reads through MiXCR, storing one row per CDR3 protein. The sample lists under 90,000 distinct CDR3 sequences, about 10% occurring once. The sample comprised PBMCs. These receptors all come from a man younger than 40 in good health. CDR3s include the opening cysteine and the closing phenylalanine or tryptophan. D genes are given only for firm matches. The size field reads how often the clone was seen (once, few, many) or a class if it is expanded.

V: TRBV5-6; size: many; D: .; J: TRBJ2-1; CDR3: CASSLGTMQFF; DNA: TGTGCCAGCAGCTTGGGGACGATGCAGTTCTTC
V: TRBV28; size: many; D: .; J: TRBJ2-2; CDR3: CASSFLVTTHTGELFF; DNA: TGTGCCAGCAGTTTCCTTGTCACAACCCACACCGGGGAGCTGTTTTTT
V: TRBV7-3; size: medium-sized; D: TRBD2; J: TRBJ2-3; CDR3: CASSSGLAGVTDTQYF; DNA: TGTGCCAGCAGCTCCGGACTAGCGGGTGTCACAGATACGCAGTATTTT
V: TRBV5-1; size: many; D: .; J: TRBJ1-1; CDR3: CASSFIGGANTEAFF; DNA: TGCGCCAGCAGCTTCATCGGGGGAGCGAACACTGAAGCTTTCTTT
V: TRBV20-1; size: many; D: .; J: TRBJ1-1; CDR3: CSARDYGSYTEAFF; DNA: TGCAGTGCTAGAGATTACGGCAGCTACACTGAAGCTTTCTTT
V: TRBV18; size: many; D: TRBD1; J: TRBJ1-1; CDR3: CASSPGQINTEAFF; DNA: TGTGCCAGCTCACCGGGACAGATAAACACTGAAGCTTTCTTT
V: TRBV20-1; size: many; D: .; J: TRBJ2-1; CDR3: CSARDRDLYNEQFF; DNA: TGCAGTGCTAGAGATCGGGACTTATACAATGAGCAGTTCTTC
V: TRBV6-1; size: many; D: .; J: TRBJ2-2; CDR3: CASSVGARNTGELFF; DNA: TGTGCCAGCAGTGTAGGGGCAAGGAACACCGGGGAGCTGTTTTTT
V: TRBV7-6; size: many; D: .; J: TRBJ2-7; CDR3: CASSQDRGPIHEQYF; DNA: TGTGCCAGCAGCCAGGACCGGGGGCCTATCCACGAGCAGTACTTC
V: TRBV3-1; size: many; D: .; J: TRBJ2-4; CDR3: CASSQRPKPGHQYF; DNA: TGTGCCAGCAGCCAACGGCCTAAGCCCGGACATCAGTACTTC
V: TRBV30; size: many; D: TRBD2; J: TRBJ2-1; CDR3: CAWSVGGYEQFF; DNA: TGTGCCTGGAGTGTGGGGGGGTATGAGCAGTTCTTC
V: TRBV4-1; size: many; D: TRBD1; J: TRBJ2-2; CDR3: CASTRDRGFGAGELFF; DNA: TGCGCCAGTACCCGGGACAGGGGATTTGGTGCCGGGGAGCTGTTTTTT
V: TRBV3-1; size: many; D: TRBD2; J: TRBJ2-1; CDR3: CASSHPGLAGSNEQFF; DNA: TGTGCCAGCAGCCATCCTGGACTAGCGGGAAGCAATGAGCAGTTCTTC
V: TRBV15; size: many; D: .; J: TRBJ2-7; CDR3: CATSRDQLYEQYF; DNA: TGTGCCACCAGCAGAGATCAGTTATACGAGCAGTACTTC
V: TRBV4-2; size: many; D: .; J: TRBJ1-5; CDR3: CASSQDRQPHQPQHF; DNA: TGTGCCAGCAGCCAAGATCGGCAGCCCCATCAGCCCCAGCATTTT
V: TRBV5-1; size: large; D: .; J: TRBJ1-1; CDR3: CASSLNTLRTEAFF; DNA: TGCGCCAGCAGCTTGAATACGTTGCGGACTGAAGCTTTCTTT
V: TRBV15; size: many; D: .; J: TRBJ2-7; CDR3: CATSRVQAYEQYF; DNA: TGTGCCACCAGCAGAGTCCAGGCCTACGAGCAGTACTTC
V: TRBV5-1; size: many; D: .; J: TRBJ1-2; CDR3: CASSLAGPLSGGYTF; DNA: TGCGCCAGCAGCTTGGCCGGGCCCCTTTCCGGCGGCTACACCTTC
V: TRBV10-3; size: many; D: TRBD1; J: TRBJ2-1; CDR3: CAISTLGGDRAYNEQFF; DNA: TGTGCCATCAGTACCCTAGGTGGGGACAGGGCATACAATGAGCAGTTCTTC
V: TRBV28; size: many; D: .; J: TRBJ1-1; CDR3: CASVRSTGNTEAFF; DNA: TGTGCCAGCGTCCGGAGTACTGGGAACACTGAAGCTTTCTTT
V: TRBV6-6; size: few; D: TRBD2; J: TRBJ2-1; CDR3: CASSAHNRGLADSEQFF; DNA: TGTGCCAGCAGTGCCCATAACAGGGGACTAGCGGACTCCGAGCAGTTCTTC
V: TRBV7-9; size: many; D: .; J: TRBJ1-2; CDR3: CASSLGTANYGYTF; DNA: TGTGCCAGCAGCTTAGGGACGGCGAACTATGGCTACACCTTC
V: TRBV11-2; size: few; D: TRBD1; J: TRBJ2-3; CDR3: CASTPGRGTGRVTDTQYF; DNA: TGTGCCAGCACCCCGGGGAGGGGGACAGGGAGGGTCACAGATACGCAGTATTTT
V: TRBV12-3/TRBV12-4; size: few; D: TRBD1; J: TRBJ2-7; CDR3: CASTPPDRELYEQYF; DNA: TGTGCCAGCACCCCACCCGACAGGGAACTCTACGAGCAGTACTTC
V: TRBV5-1; size: many; D: .; J: TRBJ2-5; CDR3: CASSFSGQETQYF; DNA: TGCGCCAGCAGCTTCTCCGGACAAGAGACCCAGTACTTC
V: TRBV10-2; size: many; D: TRBD2; J: TRBJ2-7; CDR3: CASSVRLTSGRIYEQYF; DNA: TGCGCCAGCAGTGTGAGGCTTACTAGCGGGAGAATCTACGAGCAGTACTTC